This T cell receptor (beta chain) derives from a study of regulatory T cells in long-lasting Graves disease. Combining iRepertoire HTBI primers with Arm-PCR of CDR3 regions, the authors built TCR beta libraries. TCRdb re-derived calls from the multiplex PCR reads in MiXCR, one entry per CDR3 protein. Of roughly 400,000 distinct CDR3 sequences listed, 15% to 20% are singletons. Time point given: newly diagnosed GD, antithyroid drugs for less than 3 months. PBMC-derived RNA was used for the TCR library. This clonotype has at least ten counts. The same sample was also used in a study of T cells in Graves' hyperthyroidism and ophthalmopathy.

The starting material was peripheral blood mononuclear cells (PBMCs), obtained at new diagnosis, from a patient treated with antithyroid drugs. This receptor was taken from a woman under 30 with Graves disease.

CDR3 bases: TGCGCCAGCAGCCCCATGGCCCGGAACTACGAGCAGTACTTC. This translates into CASSPMARNYEQYF. The genes are TRBV4-3 and TRBJ2-7; the D is unclear. CDR3 length equals 14 residues. The germline V and J ends were trimmed by 4 bases and 3 bases, with 13 bases remaining between them. The germline V gene encodes CDR1 LGHNA and CDR2 YSLEER.